Listed below are T cell receptor beta chains from one sample, sequenced in a study of blood T cell repertoires in COVID-19. Sequencing used immunoSEQ multiplex PCR; TCRdb keeps in-frame clones, though not all of them. The profile shows 450,000 to 600,000 clones, roughly 90% of them singletons. The source material was PBMCs or T cells enriched from blood (not recorded which). The receptors stem from a woman between 18 and 29 years old who had recovered from COVID-19. CDR3s include the opening cysteine and the closing phenylalanine or tryptophan. The order of the fields is V gene, J gene, clone size, D gene, CDR3 DNA, CDR3 protein. The D gene is left open where the match is weak. Rows may omit the clone size; those that give it use once, few, many or a size class.

v_call: TRBV6-5; j_call: TRBJ2-4; clone_size: .; d_call: TRBD2; cdr3_nt: TGTGCCGCTCAAGCGGGGGGTTGGAACATTCAGTACTTC; cdr3_aa: CAAQAGGWNIQYF
v_call: TRBV5-1; j_call: TRBJ2-1; clone_size: .; d_call: TRBD2; cdr3_nt: TGCGCCAGCAGTTATAGCGGGGGGGCTAGGAATGAGCAGTTCTTC; cdr3_aa: CASSYSGGARNEQFF
v_call: TRBV12-3/TRBV12-4; j_call: TRBJ2-5; clone_size: .; d_call: .; cdr3_nt: TGTGCCAGCAGTTCATACGCTATGAAGACCCAGTACTTC; cdr3_aa: CASSSYAMKTQYF
v_call: TRBV2; j_call: TRBJ2-3; clone_size: .; d_call: TRBD1; cdr3_nt: TGTGCCAGAACAGGGGCGGTGGTTGGTACGCAGTATTTT; cdr3_aa: CARTGAVVGTQYF
v_call: TRBV10-3; j_call: TRBJ2-1; clone_size: .; d_call: .; cdr3_nt: TGTGCCATCAGCGCACTGACAGACAATGAGCAGTTCTTC; cdr3_aa: CAISALTDNEQFF
v_call: TRBV2; j_call: TRBJ1-2; clone_size: .; d_call: TRBD1; cdr3_nt: TGTGCCAGCAGGCGACAGGGGTTGAACTATGGCTACACCTTC; cdr3_aa: CASRRQGLNYGYTF
v_call: TRBV30; j_call: TRBJ2-3; clone_size: once; d_call: .; cdr3_nt: TGTGCCTGGACTCGACAGTCAAGGGATACGCAGTATTTT; cdr3_aa: CAWTRQSRDTQYF
v_call: TRBV5-5; j_call: TRBJ1-4; clone_size: .; d_call: .; cdr3_nt: TGTGCCAGCAGCTTGGCGGGGGAAACTGAAAAACTGTTTTTT; cdr3_aa: CASSLAGETEKLFF
v_call: TRBV7-2; j_call: TRBJ1-3; clone_size: .; d_call: .; cdr3_nt: TGTGCCAGCAGCCCCTCCAGGGCACGAAACACCATATATTTT; cdr3_aa: CASSPSRARNTIYF
v_call: TRBV27; j_call: TRBJ1-5; clone_size: .; d_call: TRBD1; cdr3_nt: TGTGCCAGCAGTCCCCAGGGGGTAACCCAGCCCCAGCATTTT; cdr3_aa: CASSPQGVTQPQHF
v_call: TRBV28; j_call: TRBJ1-6; clone_size: .; d_call: .; cdr3_nt: TGTGCCAGTAGTGGGGGCGTCGCCAATTTCTATAATTCACCCCTCCACTTT; cdr3_aa: CASSGGVANFYNSPLHF
v_call: TRBV5-1; j_call: TRBJ1-1; clone_size: .; d_call: TRBD1; cdr3_nt: TGCGCCTCATCCCCGGGACAGGGTATGTCTTTCTTT; cdr3_aa: CASSPGQGMSFF
v_call: TRBV6-5; j_call: TRBJ2-5; clone_size: .; d_call: .; cdr3_nt: TGTGCCAGCAAAATCACGGGGGACCAGTACTTC; cdr3_aa: CASKITGDQYF
v_call: TRBV10-2; j_call: TRBJ2-3; clone_size: .; d_call: TRBD2; cdr3_nt: TGCGCCAGCACTCTTAGGCTAGCGGGGAGGGATACGCAGTATTTT; cdr3_aa: CASTLRLAGRDTQYF
v_call: TRBV5-1; j_call: TRBJ1-1; clone_size: .; d_call: TRBD1; cdr3_nt: TGCGCCAGCAGCTTGGAACAGGGGGCTGAAGCTTTCTTT; cdr3_aa: CASSLEQGAEAFF
v_call: TRBV29-1; j_call: TRBJ2-2; clone_size: once; d_call: .; cdr3_nt: TGCAGCGTTATTTCAGGATCGAACACCGGGGAGCTGTTTTTT; cdr3_aa: CSVISGSNTGELFF
v_call: TRBV28; j_call: TRBJ1-3; clone_size: .; d_call: .; cdr3_nt: TGTGCCAGCAGCCACACAGAACCTCCTGGAAACACCATATATTTT; cdr3_aa: CASSHTEPPGNTIYF
v_call: TRBV7-6; j_call: TRBJ1-1; clone_size: .; d_call: .; cdr3_nt: TGTGCCAGCAGCTTTCGGTCAGGGGAGAACACTGAAGCTTTCTTT; cdr3_aa: CASSFRSGENTEAFF
v_call: TRBV4-2; j_call: TRBJ2-3; clone_size: .; d_call: .; cdr3_nt: TGTGCCAGCAGCCCTATTCACTTCCAGGCAGATACGCAGTATTTT; cdr3_aa: CASSPIHFQADTQYF
v_call: TRBV5-1; j_call: TRBJ1-1; clone_size: .; d_call: .; cdr3_nt: TGCGCCAGCAATTTGGGTGTAGGGGGTTGGGACACTGAAGCTTTCTTT; cdr3_aa: CASNLGVGGWDTEAFF
v_call: TRBV28; j_call: TRBJ1-6; clone_size: .; d_call: TRBD1; cdr3_nt: TGTGCCAGCAGTTCGCGGGACAGGGATAATTCACCCCTCCACTTT; cdr3_aa: CASSSRDRDNSPLHF
v_call: TRBV6-1; j_call: TRBJ1-2; clone_size: .; d_call: TRBD1; cdr3_nt: TGTGCCAGCAGTGAAACAGGGGGGTGGTATGGCTACACCTTC; cdr3_aa: CASSETGGWYGYTF
v_call: TRBV9; j_call: TRBJ2-3; clone_size: .; d_call: TRBD1; cdr3_nt: TGTGCCAGCAGCCCGCGGACAGGGACAGATACGCAGTATTTT; cdr3_aa: CASSPRTGTDTQYF
v_call: TRBV5-4; j_call: TRBJ2-2; clone_size: .; d_call: .; cdr3_nt: TGTGCCAGCAGCCCCCGGGATTCGACCGGGGAGCTGTTTTTT; cdr3_aa: CASSPRDSTGELFF
v_call: TRBV7-6; j_call: TRBJ2-5; clone_size: .; d_call: TRBD1; cdr3_nt: TGTGCCAGCAGCTTAGTTGGACAGGGGACGCAAGAGACCCAGTACTTC; cdr3_aa: CASSLVGQGTQETQYF
v_call: TRBV3-1/TRBV3-2; j_call: TRBJ1-1; clone_size: .; d_call: .; cdr3_nt: TGTGCCAGCAGCCAAAGCGTCACTGAAGCTTTCTTT; cdr3_aa: CASSQSVTEAFF
v_call: TRBV5-6; j_call: TRBJ1-1; clone_size: .; d_call: TRBD1; cdr3_nt: TGTGCCAGCAGAACCGGGACAGGGGGCAGGTTTGGCACTGAAGCTTTCTTT; cdr3_aa: CASRTGTGGRFGTEAFF
v_call: TRBV10-3; j_call: TRBJ1-2; clone_size: .; d_call: TRBD1; cdr3_nt: TGTGCCATCGGGATCGGGTCGGACAGGGGAGGAGATGGCTACACCTTC; cdr3_aa: CAIGIGSDRGGDGYTF
v_call: TRBV30; j_call: TRBJ1-5; clone_size: .; d_call: .; cdr3_nt: TGTGCCTGGAGTTCAGGGGATGGTCAGCCCCAGCATTTT; cdr3_aa: CAWSSGDGQPQHF
v_call: TRBV9; j_call: TRBJ1-2; clone_size: .; d_call: TRBD1; cdr3_nt: TGTGCCAGCAGCGTAGGGTACAGGGGATCTGGCTACACCTTC; cdr3_aa: CASSVGYRGSGYTF
v_call: TRBV5-1; j_call: TRBJ1-2; clone_size: few; d_call: .; cdr3_nt: TGCGCCAGCAGCTTGGTGGGCCGTTCAGGCTACACCTTC; cdr3_aa: CASSLVGRSGYTF
v_call: TRBV7-8; j_call: TRBJ2-7; clone_size: .; d_call: .; cdr3_nt: TGTGCCAGCAGCTTGAACGTTCCAGGGCAGTACTTC; cdr3_aa: CASSLNVPGQYF
v_call: TRBV6-1; j_call: TRBJ1-2; clone_size: .; d_call: .; cdr3_nt: TGTGCCAGCAGTGAGGGCAGGGGAAACTATGGCTACACCTTC; cdr3_aa: CASSEGRGNYGYTF
v_call: TRBV18; j_call: TRBJ1-5; clone_size: few; d_call: .; cdr3_nt: TGTGCCAGCTCACCCGTAAATGATCAGCCCCAGCATTTT; cdr3_aa: CASSPVNDQPQHF
v_call: TRBV4-2; j_call: TRBJ1-1; clone_size: .; d_call: TRBD1; cdr3_nt: TGTGCCTCTCAGGGGGGATATGAAGCTTTCTTT; cdr3_aa: CASQGGYEAFF
v_call: TRBV7-6; j_call: TRBJ1-1; clone_size: .; d_call: .; cdr3_nt: TGTGCCAGCAGCTTAAACGGGGAGAACACTGAAGCTTTCTTT; cdr3_aa: CASSLNGENTEAFF
v_call: TRBV5-1; j_call: TRBJ2-1; clone_size: .; d_call: .; cdr3_nt: TGCGCCAGCAGCTTGGAGCTTGACTCCTACAATGAGCAGTTCTTC; cdr3_aa: CASSLELDSYNEQFF
v_call: TRBV7-6; j_call: TRBJ2-1; clone_size: .; d_call: .; cdr3_nt: TGTGCCAGCAGCTTTAGCGGACCAAGCAATGAGCAGTTCTTC; cdr3_aa: CASSFSGPSNEQFF